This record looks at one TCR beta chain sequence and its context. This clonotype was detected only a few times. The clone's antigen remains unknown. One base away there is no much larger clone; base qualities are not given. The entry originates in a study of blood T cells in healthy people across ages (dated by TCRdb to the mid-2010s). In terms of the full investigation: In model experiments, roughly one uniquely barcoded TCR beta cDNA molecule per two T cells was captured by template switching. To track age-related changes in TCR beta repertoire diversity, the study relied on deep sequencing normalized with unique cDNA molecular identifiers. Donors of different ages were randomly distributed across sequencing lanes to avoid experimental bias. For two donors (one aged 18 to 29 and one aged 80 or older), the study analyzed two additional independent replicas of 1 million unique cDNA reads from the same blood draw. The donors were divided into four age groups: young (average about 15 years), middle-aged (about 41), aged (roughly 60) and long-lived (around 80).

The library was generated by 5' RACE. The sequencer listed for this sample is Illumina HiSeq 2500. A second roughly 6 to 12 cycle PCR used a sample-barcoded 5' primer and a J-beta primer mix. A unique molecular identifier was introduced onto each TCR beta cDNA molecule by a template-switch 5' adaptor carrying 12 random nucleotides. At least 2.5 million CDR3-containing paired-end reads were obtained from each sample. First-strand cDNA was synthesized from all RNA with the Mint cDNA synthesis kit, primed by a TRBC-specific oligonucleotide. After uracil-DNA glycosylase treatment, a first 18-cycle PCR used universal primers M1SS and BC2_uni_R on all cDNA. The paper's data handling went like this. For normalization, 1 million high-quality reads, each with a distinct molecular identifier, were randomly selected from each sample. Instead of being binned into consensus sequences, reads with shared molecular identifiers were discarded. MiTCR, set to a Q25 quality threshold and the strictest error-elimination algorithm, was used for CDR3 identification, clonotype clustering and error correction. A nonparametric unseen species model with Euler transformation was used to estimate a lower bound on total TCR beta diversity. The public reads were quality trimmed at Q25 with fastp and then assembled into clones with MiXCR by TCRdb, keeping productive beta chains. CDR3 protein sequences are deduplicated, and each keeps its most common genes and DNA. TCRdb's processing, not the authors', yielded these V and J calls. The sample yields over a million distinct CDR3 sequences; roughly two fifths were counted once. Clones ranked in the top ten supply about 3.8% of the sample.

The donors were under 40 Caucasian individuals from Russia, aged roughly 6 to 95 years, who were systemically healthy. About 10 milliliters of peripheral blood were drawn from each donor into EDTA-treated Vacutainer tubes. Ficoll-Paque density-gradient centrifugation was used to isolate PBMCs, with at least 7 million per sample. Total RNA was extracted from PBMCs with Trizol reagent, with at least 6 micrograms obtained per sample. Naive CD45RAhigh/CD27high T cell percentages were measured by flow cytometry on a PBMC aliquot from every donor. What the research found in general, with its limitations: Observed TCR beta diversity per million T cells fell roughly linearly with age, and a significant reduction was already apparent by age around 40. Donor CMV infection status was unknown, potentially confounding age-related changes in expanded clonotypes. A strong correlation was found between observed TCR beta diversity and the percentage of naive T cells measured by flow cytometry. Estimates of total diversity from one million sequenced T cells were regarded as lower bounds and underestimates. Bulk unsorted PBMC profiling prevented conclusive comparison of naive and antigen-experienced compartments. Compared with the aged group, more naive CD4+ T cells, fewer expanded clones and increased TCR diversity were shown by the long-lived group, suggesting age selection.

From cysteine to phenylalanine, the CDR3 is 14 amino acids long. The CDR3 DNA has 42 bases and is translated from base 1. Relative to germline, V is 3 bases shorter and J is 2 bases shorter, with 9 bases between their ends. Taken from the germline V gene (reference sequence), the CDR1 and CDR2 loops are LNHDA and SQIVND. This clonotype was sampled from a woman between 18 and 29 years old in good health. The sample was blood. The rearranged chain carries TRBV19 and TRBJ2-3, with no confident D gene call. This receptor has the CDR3 CASSIFHVTDTQYF. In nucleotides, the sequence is TGTGCCAGTAGTATTTTTCACGTCACAGATACGCAGTATTTT.